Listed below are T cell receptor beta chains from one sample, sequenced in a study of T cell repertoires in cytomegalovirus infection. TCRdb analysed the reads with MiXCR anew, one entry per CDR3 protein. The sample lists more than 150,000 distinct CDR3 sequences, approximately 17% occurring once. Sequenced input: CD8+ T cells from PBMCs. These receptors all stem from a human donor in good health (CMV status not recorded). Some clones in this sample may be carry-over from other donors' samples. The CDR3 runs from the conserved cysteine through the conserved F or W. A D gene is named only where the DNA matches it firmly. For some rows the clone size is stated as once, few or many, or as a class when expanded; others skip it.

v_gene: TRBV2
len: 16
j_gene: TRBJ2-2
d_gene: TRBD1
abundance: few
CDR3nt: TGTGCCATCCACCAACTTACAGGGGGGTCTACCGGGGAGCTGTTTTTT
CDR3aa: CAIHQLTGGSTGELFF

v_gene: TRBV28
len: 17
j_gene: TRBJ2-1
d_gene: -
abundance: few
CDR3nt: TGTGCCAGCAGTTTATCCCCACTAGCCTGGGATGGCAATGAGCAGTTCTTC
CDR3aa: CASSLSPLAWDGNEQFF

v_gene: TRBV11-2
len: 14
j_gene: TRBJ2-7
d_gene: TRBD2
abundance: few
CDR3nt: TGTGCCAGCAGCTTAAGCGGGAATCGCTACGAGCAGTACTTC
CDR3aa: CASSLSGNRYEQYF

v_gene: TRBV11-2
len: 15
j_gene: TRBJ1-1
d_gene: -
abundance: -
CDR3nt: TGTGCCAGCAGCCCGCCGGGGTCTAGGAACACTGAAGCTTTCTTT
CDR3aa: CASSPPGSRNTEAFF

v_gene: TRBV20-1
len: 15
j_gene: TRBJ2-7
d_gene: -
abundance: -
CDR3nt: TGCAGTGCTAGAGATTCCGCGGGGGCCAACTACGAGCAGTACTTC
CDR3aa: CSARDSAGANYEQYF

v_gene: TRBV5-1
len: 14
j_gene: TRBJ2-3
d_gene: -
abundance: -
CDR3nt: TGCGCCAGCAGCTTAAGTAGCGGCACAGATACGCAGTATTTT
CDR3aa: CASSLSSGTDTQYF

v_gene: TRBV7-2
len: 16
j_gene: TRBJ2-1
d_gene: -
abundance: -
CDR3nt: TGTGCCAGCAGCCCCTGGGCGAGGTCCGCATACAATGAGCAGTTCTTC
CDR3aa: CASSPWARSAYNEQFF

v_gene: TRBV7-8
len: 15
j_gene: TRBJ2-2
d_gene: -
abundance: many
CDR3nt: TGTGCCAGCAGCTTTACGACTTCGAACACCGGGGAGCTGTTTTTT
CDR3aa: CASSFTTSNTGELFF

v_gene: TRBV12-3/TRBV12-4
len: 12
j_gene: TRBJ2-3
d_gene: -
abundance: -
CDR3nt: TGTGCCAGCGTCAGGGGCACAGATACGCAGTATTTT
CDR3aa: CASVRGTDTQYF

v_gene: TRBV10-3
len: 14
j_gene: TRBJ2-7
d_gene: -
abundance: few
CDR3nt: TGTGCCATCAGCCCCGGGACACTCACCTACGAGCAGTACTTC
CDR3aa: CAISPGTLTYEQYF

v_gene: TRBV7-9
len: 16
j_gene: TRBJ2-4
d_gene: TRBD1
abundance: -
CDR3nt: TGTGCCAGCAGCTTCGGGACAGGGGGAGCCAAAAACATTCAGTACTTC
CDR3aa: CASSFGTGGAKNIQYF

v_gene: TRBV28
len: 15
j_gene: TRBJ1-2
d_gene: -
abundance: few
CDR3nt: TGTGCCAGCAGTTTATGGGGGCGGGGAGGTAGCGGCTACACCTTC
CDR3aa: CASSLWGRGGSGYTF

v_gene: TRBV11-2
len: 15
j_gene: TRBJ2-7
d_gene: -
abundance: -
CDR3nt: TGTGCCAGCAGCTCAAGCTTGGGCAGCTCCTACGAGCAGTACTTC
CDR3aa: CASSSSLGSSYEQYF

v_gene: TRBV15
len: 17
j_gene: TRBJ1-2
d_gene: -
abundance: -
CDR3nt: TGTGCCACCAGCAGAGAAAGCGGGGAAAGGGGCTTCTATGGCTACACCTTC
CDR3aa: CATSRESGERGFYGYTF

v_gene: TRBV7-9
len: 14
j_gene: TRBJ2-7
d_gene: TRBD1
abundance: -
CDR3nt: TGTGCCAGCAGCTCCAGGGGGCAGCCCTACGAGCAGTACTTC
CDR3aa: CASSSRGQPYEQYF

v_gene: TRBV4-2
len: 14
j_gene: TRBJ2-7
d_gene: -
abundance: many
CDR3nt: TGTGCCAGCAGCCAAGCGACGACAATAGACGAGCAGTACTTC
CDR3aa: CASSQATTIDEQYF

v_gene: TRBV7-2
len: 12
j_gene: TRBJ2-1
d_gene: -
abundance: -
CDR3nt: TGTGCCAGCAGCTTAAAGTCGAATGAGCAGTTCTTC
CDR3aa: CASSLKSNEQFF

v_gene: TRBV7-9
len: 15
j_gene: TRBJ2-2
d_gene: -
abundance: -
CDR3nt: TGTGCCAGCAGCTTGGCTAGCAGGGCCACCGGGGAGCTGTTTTTT
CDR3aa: CASSLASRATGELFF

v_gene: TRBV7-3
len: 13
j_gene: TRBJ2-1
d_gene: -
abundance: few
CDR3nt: TGTGCCAGCAGCTTTGCCCCGGGGGCTGAGCAGTTCTTC
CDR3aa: CASSFAPGAEQFF

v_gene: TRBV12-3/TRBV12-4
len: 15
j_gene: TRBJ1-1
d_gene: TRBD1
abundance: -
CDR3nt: TGTGCCAGCAGGCGTCGGAGACAGGGGAACACTGAAGCTTTCTTT
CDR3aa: CASRRRRQGNTEAFF

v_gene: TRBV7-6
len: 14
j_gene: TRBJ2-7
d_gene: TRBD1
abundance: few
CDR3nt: TGTGCCAGCAGCTTAGGGACAGGGAGAGGGGAGCAGTACTTC
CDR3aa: CASSLGTGRGEQYF

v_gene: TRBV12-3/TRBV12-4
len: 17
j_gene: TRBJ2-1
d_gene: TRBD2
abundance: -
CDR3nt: TGTGCCAGCAGTTACCCAACTAGCGGGAGGGGAAAGGATGAGCAGTTCTTC
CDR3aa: CASSYPTSGRGKDEQFF

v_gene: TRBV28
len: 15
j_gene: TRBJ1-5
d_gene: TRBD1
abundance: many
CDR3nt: TGTGCCAGCAGTTTACGGGGGACAGGGTACCAGCCCCAGCATTTT
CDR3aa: CASSLRGTGYQPQHF

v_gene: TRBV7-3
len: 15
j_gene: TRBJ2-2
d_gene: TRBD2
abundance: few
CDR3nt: TGTGCCAGCAGCTTAGGGACTACCAACACCGGGGAGCTGTTTTTT
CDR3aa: CASSLGTTNTGELFF

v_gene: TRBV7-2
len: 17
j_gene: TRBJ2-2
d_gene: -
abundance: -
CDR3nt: TGTGCCAGCAGCTTAGTATTAGCAACAGGGCAATCCGGGGAGCTGTTTTTT
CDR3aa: CASSLVLATGQSGELFF

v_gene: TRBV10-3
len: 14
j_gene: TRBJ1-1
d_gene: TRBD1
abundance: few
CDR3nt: TGTGCCATCAGTGAGACAGGGGGAAATACTGAAGCTTTCTTT
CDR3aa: CAISETGGNTEAFF

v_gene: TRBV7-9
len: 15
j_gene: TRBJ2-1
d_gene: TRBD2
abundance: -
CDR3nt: TGTGCCAGCAGCTACTCTAGCGGGAGGGCCGGTGAGCAGTTCTTC
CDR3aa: CASSYSSGRAGEQFF

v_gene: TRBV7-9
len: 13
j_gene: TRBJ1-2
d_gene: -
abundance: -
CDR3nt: TGTGCCAGCGGGATAACAGGCCCCTATGGCTACACCTTC
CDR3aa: CASGITGPYGYTF

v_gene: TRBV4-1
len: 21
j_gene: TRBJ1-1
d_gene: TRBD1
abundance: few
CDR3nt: TGCGCCAGCAGCCAAGATGGGGGGAAGGGACAGGACTTTTTATTGAACACTGAAGCTTTCTTT
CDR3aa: CASSQDGGKGQDFLLNTEAFF

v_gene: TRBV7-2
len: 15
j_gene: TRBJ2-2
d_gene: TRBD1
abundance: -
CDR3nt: TGTGCCAGCAGCTCCTGGACAGGAGACACCGGGGAGCTGTTTTTT
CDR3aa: CASSSWTGDTGELFF

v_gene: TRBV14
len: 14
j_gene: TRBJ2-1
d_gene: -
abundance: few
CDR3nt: TGTGCCAGCAGCCAATTTACAGGGTTAAATGAGCAGTTCTTC
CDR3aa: CASSQFTGLNEQFF

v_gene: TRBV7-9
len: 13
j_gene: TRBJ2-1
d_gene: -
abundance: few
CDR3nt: TGTGCCAGCAGCCAATCACAGGGTTATGAGCAGTTCTTC
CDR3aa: CASSQSQGYEQFF

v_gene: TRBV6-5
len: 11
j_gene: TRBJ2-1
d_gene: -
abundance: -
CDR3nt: TGTGCCAGCAGTTACTGGGGGGCGCAGTTCTTC
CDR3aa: CASSYWGAQFF

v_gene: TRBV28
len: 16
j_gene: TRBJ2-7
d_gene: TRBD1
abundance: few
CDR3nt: TGTGCCAGCAGTTTCAACCGGGACAGTGGGACCTACGAGCAGTACTTC
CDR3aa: CASSFNRDSGTYEQYF

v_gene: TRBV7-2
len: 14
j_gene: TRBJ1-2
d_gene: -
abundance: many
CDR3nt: TGTGCCAGCAGTCTCGAAACAAGGAACTATGGCTACACCTTC
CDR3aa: CASSLETRNYGYTF

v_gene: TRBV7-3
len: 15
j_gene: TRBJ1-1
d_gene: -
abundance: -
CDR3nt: TGTGCCAGCAGCCTAAAACCGGGGGCTAACACTGAAGCTTTCTTT
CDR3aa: CASSLKPGANTEAFF

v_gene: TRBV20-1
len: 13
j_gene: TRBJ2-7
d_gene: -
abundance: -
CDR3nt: TGCAGTGCTATCCAGTTAAACTCCTACGAGCAGTACTTC
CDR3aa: CSAIQLNSYEQYF

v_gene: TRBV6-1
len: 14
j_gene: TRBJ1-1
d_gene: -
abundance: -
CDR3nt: TGTGCCAGCAGTGAATTCACACCCGTCGCTGAAGCTTTCTTT
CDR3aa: CASSEFTPVAEAFF

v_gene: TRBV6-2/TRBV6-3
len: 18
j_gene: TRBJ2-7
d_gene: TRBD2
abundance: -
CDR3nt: TGTGCCAGCAGTTACCGGGTCGTCACGACTAGCACTACCTACGAGCAGTACTTC
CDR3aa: CASSYRVVTTSTTYEQYF

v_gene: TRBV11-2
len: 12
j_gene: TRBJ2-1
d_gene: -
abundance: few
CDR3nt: TGTGCCAGCAGCGGGGAGAACAATGAGCAGTTCTTC
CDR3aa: CASSGENNEQFF

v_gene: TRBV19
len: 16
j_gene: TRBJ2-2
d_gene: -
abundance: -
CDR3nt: TGTGCCAGTACCGCCTGGGTTGACAGCACGGGGGGGGAGCTGTTTTTT
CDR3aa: CASTAWVDSTGGELFF

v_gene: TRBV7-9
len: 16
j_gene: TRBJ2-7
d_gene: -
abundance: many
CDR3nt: TGTGCCAGCAGCTACGGCCCCCGGCAGGGTCTGTACGAGCAGTACTTC
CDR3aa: CASSYGPRQGLYEQYF

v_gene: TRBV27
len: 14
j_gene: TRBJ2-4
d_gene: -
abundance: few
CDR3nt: TGTGCCAGCAGTTTGGGGCTAGCCAAAAACATTCAGTACTTC
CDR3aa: CASSLGLAKNIQYF

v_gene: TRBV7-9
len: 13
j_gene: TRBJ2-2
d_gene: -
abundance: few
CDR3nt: TGTGCCAGCAGCCCCGAGGGTACCGGGGAGCTGTTTTTT
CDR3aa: CASSPEGTGELFF

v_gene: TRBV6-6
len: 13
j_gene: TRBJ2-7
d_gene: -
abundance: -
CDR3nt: TGTGCCAGCAGTCTACTCCTCTCCTACGAGCAGTACTTC
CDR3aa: CASSLLLSYEQYF

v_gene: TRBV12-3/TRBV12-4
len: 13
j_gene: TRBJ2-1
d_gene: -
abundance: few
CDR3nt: TGTGCCAGCACCCCAGCTGTTTACAATGAGCAGTTCTTC
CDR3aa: CASTPAVYNEQFF

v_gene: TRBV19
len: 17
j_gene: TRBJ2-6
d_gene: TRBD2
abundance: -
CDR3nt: TGTGCCAGTAGTATTCTAGCGGGCCTCTCTGGGGCCAACGTCCTGACTTTC
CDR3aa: CASSILAGLSGANVLTF

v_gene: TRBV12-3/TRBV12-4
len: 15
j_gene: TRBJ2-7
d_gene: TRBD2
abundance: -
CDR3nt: TGTGCCAGCAGTTGGGGACTAGCGGCCTCCTACGAGCAGTACTTC
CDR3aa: CASSWGLAASYEQYF

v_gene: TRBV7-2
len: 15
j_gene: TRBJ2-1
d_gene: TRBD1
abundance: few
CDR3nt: TGTGCCAGCAGACCCACAGGGGGCCGGGTCAATGAGCAGTTCTTC
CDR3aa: CASRPTGGRVNEQFF

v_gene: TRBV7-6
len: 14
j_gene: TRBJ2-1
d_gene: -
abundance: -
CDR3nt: TGTGCCAGCAGCTCTCCGTCGGAGGGCAATGAGCAGTTCTTC
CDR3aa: CASSSPSEGNEQFF

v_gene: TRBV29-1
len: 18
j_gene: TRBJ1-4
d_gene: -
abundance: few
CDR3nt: TGCAGCGTTGAAGATCTTCCCGGGGGAGGGACGAAAAATGAAAAACTGTTTTTT
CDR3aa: CSVEDLPGGGTKNEKLFF

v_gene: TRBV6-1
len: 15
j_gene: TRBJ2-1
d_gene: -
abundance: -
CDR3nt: TGTGCCAGCAAAGGGCCGCCCTATATCTACAATGAGCAGTTCTTC
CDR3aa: CASKGPPYIYNEQFF

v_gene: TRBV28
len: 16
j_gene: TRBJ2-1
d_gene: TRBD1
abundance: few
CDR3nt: TGTGCCAGCAGTTTGTCGACAGGGCAGACCCACAATGAGCAGTTCTTC
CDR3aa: CASSLSTGQTHNEQFF

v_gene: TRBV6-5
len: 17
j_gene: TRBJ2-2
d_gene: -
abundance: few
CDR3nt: TGTGCCAGCAGTTACTCGGCACCGGACCAGAACACCGGGGAGCTGTTTTTT
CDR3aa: CASSYSAPDQNTGELFF